The rows below give T cell receptor beta chains drawn from one sample of a study of early T cells in non-severe SARS-CoV-2 infection. TCRdb itself ran the 5' RACE reads through MiXCR, one entry per CDR3 protein. The data show approximately 58,000 distinct CDR3 sequences, around a tenth seen once. The sample consisted of whole blood. The receptors stem from an adult who was a healthcare worker with PCR-confirmed SARS-CoV-2 infection or an uninfected control (not recorded which). The CDR3 runs from the conserved cysteine through the conserved F or W. The D gene is left open where the match is weak. Part of the rows lack a size; the others show once, few, many or a class for expanded clones.

clone_size j_call d_call v_call cdr3_nt cdr3_aa
many TRBJ2-4 NA TRBV2 TGTGCCAGCAGGAAAGACAGGCTCACAGCAACAAACATTCAGTACTTC CASRKDRLTATNIQYF
few TRBJ1-2 NA TRBV2 TGTGCCAGCGGAGGGCATTATGGCTACACCTTC CASGGHYGYTF
NA TRBJ2-5 NA TRBV7-3 TGTGCCAGCAGCTTAGGATTCGGCGGGGAGACCCAGTACTTC CASSLGFGGETQYF
NA TRBJ2-2 TRBD2 TRBV7-8 TGTGCCAGCAGCAACGAAGCGGGGGCCCTCACCGGGGAGCTGTTTTTT CASSNEAGALTGELFF
many TRBJ2-3 NA TRBV7-9 TGTGCCAGCAGCTTAGGCGCCACAGATACGCAGTATTTT CASSLGATDTQYF
NA TRBJ1-3 NA TRBV7-8 TGTGCCAGCAGCTTTACCCAGGGTTCTGGAAACACCATATATTTT CASSFTQGSGNTIYF
NA TRBJ2-1 NA TRBV7-8 TGTGCCAGCAGCTTAGAGGAATCCTACAATGAGCAGTTCTTC CASSLEESYNEQFF
NA TRBJ1-2 TRBD1 TRBV20-1 TGCAGTGCCACGACAGGGGGCGCCCACTATGGCTACACCTTC CSATTGGAHYGYTF
NA TRBJ2-1 TRBD2 TRBV11-3 TGTGCCAGCAGCCCACGGGGAGGGAGTGAGCAGTTCTTC CASSPRGGSEQFF
many TRBJ2-7 TRBD2 TRBV7-6 TGTGCCAGCAGCCCCTGGGAGGGAGGCTACGAGCAGTACTTC CASSPWEGGYEQYF
few TRBJ1-1 NA TRBV30 TGTGCCTGGAGTGTGGCCGCCTACACTGAAGCTTTCTTT CAWSVAAYTEAFF
few TRBJ2-7 TRBD1 TRBV5-1 TGCGCCAGCAGCCCGGGACAGGGGGCACCCGAGCAGTACTTC CASSPGQGAPEQYF
few TRBJ2-2 NA TRBV29-1 TGCAGTTGCAGGGCGGCCGGGGAGCTGTTTTTT CSCRAAGELFF
NA TRBJ2-1 NA TRBV2 TGTGCCAGCATAAGGGGCGCCTACAATGAGCAGTTCTTC CASIRGAYNEQFF
few TRBJ1-2 TRBD1 TRBV12-3/TRBV12-4 TGTGCCAGCAGTTTTCGGACAGGGGTTGGCTACACCTTC CASSFRTGVGYTF
many TRBJ2-1 NA TRBV28 TGTGCCAGCAGTTTAGACACTTACAATGAGCAGTTCTTC CASSLDTYNEQFF
few TRBJ2-7 TRBD2 TRBV6-2/TRBV6-3 TGTGCCAGCAGTACCCTAGCGGGGGGGCACGACGAGCAGTACTTC CASSTLAGGHDEQYF
few TRBJ2-1 NA TRBV27 TGTGCCAGCAGTTTTCGGCGGGACGCCTACAATGAGCAGTTCTTC CASSFRRDAYNEQFF
few TRBJ2-3 NA TRBV28 TGTGCCAGCAGTTACCAGGCCCGAGATACGCAGTATTTT CASSYQARDTQYF
NA TRBJ2-3 NA TRBV11-2 TGTGCCAGCAGCTTAGTCCCCCCGTGGGATACGCAGTATTTT CASSLVPPWDTQYF
NA TRBJ2-3 NA TRBV7-2 TGTGCCAGCAGCTTAGCGTTGGATACGCAGTATTTT CASSLALDTQYF
few TRBJ2-2 NA TRBV28 TGTGCCAGCAGTTTTTCCCCCAGGGACCCAAACACCGGGGAGCTGTTTTTT CASSFSPRDPNTGELFF
NA TRBJ1-1 NA TRBV7-8 TGTGCCAGCAGCCTCCCGGTCGCCGGAAACACTGAAGCTTTCTTT CASSLPVAGNTEAFF
NA TRBJ2-7 NA TRBV2 TGTGCCAGCAGTGAAGGGGTCCCGAGGGAGCAGTACTTC CASSEGVPREQYF
NA TRBJ2-6 TRBD1 TRBV12-3/TRBV12-4 TGTGCCAGCAGTTCCACAGGGGTCGGGGCCAACGTCCTGACTTTC CASSSTGVGANVLTF
many TRBJ1-1 NA TRBV5-1 TGCGCCAGCAGACGTACAGGGATTATGAACACTGAAGCTTTCTTT CASRRTGIMNTEAFF
NA TRBJ1-2 NA TRBV25-1 TGTGCCAGCAGTGGCCCGTCGTCCTATGGCTACACCTTC CASSGPSSYGYTF
NA TRBJ2-3 TRBD2 TRBV29-1 TGCAGCGTTAAAGGGTGGAGCGGGAGGGCCGCAATCTCCACAGATACGCAGTATTTT CSVKGWSGRAAISTDTQYF
NA TRBJ1-6 NA TRBV7-2 TGTGCCAGCAGCTTAGAATGGTCACCCCTCCACTTT CASSLEWSPLHF
many TRBJ1-5 NA TRBV7-2 TGTGCCAGCAGCCCCGCGATGACTCTCGGGCAGCCCCAGCATTTT CASSPAMTLGQPQHF
few TRBJ2-1 NA TRBV20-1 TGCAGTGCTAGAAGCCACGATGAGCAGTTCTTC CSARSHDEQFF
few TRBJ2-7 NA TRBV6-5 TGTGCCAGCAGTTACTCGTTTCCGGAAGGCGAGCAGTACTTC CASSYSFPEGEQYF
few TRBJ2-7 NA TRBV6-1 TGTGCCAGCAGTGAAGCGTGGACCGTTAAGGAGCAGTACTTC CASSEAWTVKEQYF
many TRBJ1-5 NA TRBV6-1 TGTGCCAGCAGTCTCGATTGGGGGCAGCCCCAGCATTTT CASSLDWGQPQHF
many TRBJ1-1 NA TRBV7-9 TGTGCCAGCAGCTTTGGAACTGAAGCTTTCTTT CASSFGTEAFF
many TRBJ2-6 TRBD1 TRBV18 TGTGCCAGTGTCCGGGACAGGGGAACTGGGGCCAACGTCCTGACTTTC CASVRDRGTGANVLTF
NA TRBJ2-7 NA TRBV10-1 TGCGCCAGCAGTGGGGCCGCTGACCACGAGCAGTACTTC CASSGAADHEQYF
NA TRBJ2-2 NA TRBV6-2/TRBV6-3 TGTGCCAGCATTTTACAGTACACCGGGGAGCTGTTTTTT CASILQYTGELFF
many TRBJ1-5 NA TRBV27 TGTGCCAGCAGTTTGGTGGGAATCGATCAGCCCCAGCATTTT CASSLVGIDQPQHF
NA TRBJ2-3 TRBD2 TRBV20-1 TGCAGTGTCGGACTAGCGGGGATAGGCCCAGATACGCAGTATTTT CSVGLAGIGPDTQYF
many TRBJ2-1 NA TRBV19 TGTGCCAGTAGTATAGAGCCCAAAGGCACTGAGCAGTTCTTC CASSIEPKGTEQFF
many TRBJ1-6 TRBD1 TRBV19 TGTGCCAGTAGTACGCTTTCTCGGACAGGTTCACCCCTCCACTTT CASSTLSRTGSPLHF
few TRBJ2-1 TRBD2 TRBV7-8 TGTGCCAGCAGCTACGATGGACGGGGGGGATACAATGAGCAGTTCTTC CASSYDGRGGYNEQFF
few TRBJ2-2 TRBD2 TRBV20-1 TGCAGTGCTAGCCGTCTCGCGGGAGGTACCGGGGAGCTGTTTTTT CSASRLAGGTGELFF
NA TRBJ2-1 NA TRBV7-3 TGTGCCAGCAGCGCGGCGGGCAGGGAGTACAATGAGCAGTTCTTC CASSAAGREYNEQFF
few TRBJ2-2 NA TRBV11-2 TGTGCCAGCAGCCCCTTGGCGGGGACGAACACCGGGGAGCTGTTTTTT CASSPLAGTNTGELFF
NA TRBJ1-2 TRBD1 TRBV18 TGTGCCAGCTCCCCGGGGACAGGGCAGGATGGCTACACCTTC CASSPGTGQDGYTF
NA TRBJ2-1 TRBD2 TRBV6-5 TGTGCCAGCAGGGGACTAGCGGGGCAATACAATGAGCAGTTCTTC CASRGLAGQYNEQFF
few TRBJ2-1 TRBD1 TRBV29-1 TGCAGCGGTACTAAGACAGGGCTCAATGAGCAGTTCTTC CSGTKTGLNEQFF
many TRBJ1-1 NA TRBV7-3 TGTGCCAGCAGCTTACAGGGGTTGAACACTGAAGCTTTCTTT CASSLQGLNTEAFF